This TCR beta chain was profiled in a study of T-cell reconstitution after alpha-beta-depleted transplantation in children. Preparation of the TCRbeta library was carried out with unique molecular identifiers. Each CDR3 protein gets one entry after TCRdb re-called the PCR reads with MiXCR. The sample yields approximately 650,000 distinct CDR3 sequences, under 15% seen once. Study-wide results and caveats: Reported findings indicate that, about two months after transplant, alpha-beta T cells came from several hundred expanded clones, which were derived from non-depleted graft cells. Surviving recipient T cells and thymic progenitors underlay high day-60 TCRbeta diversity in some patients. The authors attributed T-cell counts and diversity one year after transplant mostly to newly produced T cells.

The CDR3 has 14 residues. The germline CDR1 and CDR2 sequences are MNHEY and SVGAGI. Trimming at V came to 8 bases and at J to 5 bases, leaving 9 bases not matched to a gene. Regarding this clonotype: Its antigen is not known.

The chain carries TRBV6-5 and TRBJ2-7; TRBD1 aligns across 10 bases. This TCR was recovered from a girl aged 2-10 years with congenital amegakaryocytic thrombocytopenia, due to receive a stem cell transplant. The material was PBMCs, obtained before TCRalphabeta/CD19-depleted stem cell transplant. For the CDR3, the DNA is TGTGCCAGCTTCGGGGACAGGGGTCAGCACGAGCAGTACTTC. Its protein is CASFGDRGQHEQYF.